This is a list of T cell receptor beta chains from one sample in a study of cytomegalovirus exposure and HLA in healthy donors. This table comes from immunoSEQ multiplex PCR, and its TCRdb copy is limited to in-frame clones, with some not included. The repertoire has some 130,000 clones, under 85% of them found once; the top ten carry more than 4%. The sample was PBMCs. The source of these receptors is a male donor in good health and CMV-seropositive. The CDR3 runs from the conserved cysteine through the conserved F or W. The D gene is left open where the match is weak. Expanded clones get a size class; other rows say once, few or many, or leave the size out.

TRBV13,TRBJ1-2,.,.,CASSRREWGFGTGYTF,TGTGCCAGCAGCCGGAGGGAGTGGGGCTTCGGGACTGGCTACACCTTC
TRBV4-1,TRBJ2-7,few,TRBD2,CASSQGSSGGPLSYEQYF,TGCGCCAGCAGCCAAGGATCTAGCGGGGGGCCCTTATCCTACGAGCAGTACTTC
TRBV11-2,TRBJ2-7,few,.,CASSSGHLNEQYF,TGTGCCAGCAGCTCAGGACATCTGAACGAGCAGTACTTC
TRBV4-2,TRBJ2-2,.,TRBD2,CASSQGPGGNTGELFF,TGTGCCAGCAGCCAAGGTCCGGGAGGGAACACCGGGGAGCTGTTTTTT
TRBV5-1,TRBJ2-5,few,.,CASSQQETQYF,TGCGCCAGCAGCCAGCAAGAGACCCAGTACTTC
TRBV2,TRBJ2-3,.,.,CASSTGYTDTQYF,TGTGCCAGCAGTACGGGATACACAGATACGCAGTATTTT
TRBV9,TRBJ2-1,.,TRBD1,CASSVRGLYNEQFF,TGTGCCAGCAGCGTTAGGGGGCTCTACAATGAGCAGTTCTTC
TRBV6-6,TRBJ2-2,.,TRBD1,CASFPDRGLTGELFF,TGTGCCAGCTTTCCGGACAGGGGATTAACCGGGGAGCTGTTTTTT
TRBV18,TRBJ2-3,.,TRBD2,CASSPREGTDTQYF,TGTGCCAGCTCACCCCGGGAGGGCACAGATACGCAGTATTTT
TRBV7-9,TRBJ1-1,.,.,CASSAEGGYTEAFF,TGTGCCAGCAGCGCCGAGGGGGGGTACACTGAAGCTTTCTTT
TRBV4-1,TRBJ1-6,.,.,CASGLFGDIDSPLHF,TGCGCCAGCGGATTATTCGGGGACATCGATTCACCCCTCCACTTT
TRBV6-1,TRBJ1-3,.,.,CASSEGPGAGNTIYF,TGTGCCAGCAGTGAAGGGCCGGGGGCTGGAAACACCATATATTTT
TRBV28,TRBJ2-2,.,TRBD2,CASSELAGADTGELFF,TGTGCCAGCAGTGAACTAGCGGGGGCGGACACCGGGGAGCTGTTTTTT
TRBV29-1,TRBJ2-7,.,.,CSAVEVRDYEQYF,TGCAGCGCCGTGGAGGTACGAGACTACGAGCAGTACTTC
TRBV5-1,TRBJ1-1,.,TRBD1,CASSYAGQVNTEAFF,TGCGCCAGCAGTTACGCGGGACAGGTGAACACTGAAGCTTTCTTT
TRBV7-8,TRBJ2-5,.,.,CASSLVGGAGQETQYF,TGTGCCAGCAGCTTAGTAGGGGGGGCGGGACAAGAGACCCAGTACTTC
TRBV4-2,TRBJ1-2,.,.,CASSQDRTVGYGYTF,TGTGCCAGCAGCCAAGATCGGACAGTCGGCTATGGCTACACCTTC
TRBV7-9,TRBJ1-2,.,TRBD1,CSSSLGGNGYTF,TGTTCCAGCAGCTTAGGGGGCAATGGCTACACCTTC
TRBV19,TRBJ2-2,few,.,CASKGKGGAFTGELFF,TGTGCCAGTAAGGGGAAAGGGGGGGCTTTCACCGGGGAGCTGTTTTTT
TRBV2,TRBJ2-7,.,TRBD1,CASSRTGSDEQYF,TGTGCCAGCTCTCGGACAGGATCCGACGAGCAGTACTTC
TRBV5-5,TRBJ1-2,.,.,CASSLAGGANYGYTF,TGTGCCAGCAGCTTGGCCGGGGGTGCTAACTATGGCTACACCTTC
TRBV5-1,TRBJ1-1,.,TRBD1,CASSLQGARVTEAFF,TGCGCCAGCAGCTTACAGGGGGCGAGGGTTACTGAAGCTTTCTTT
TRBV5-1,TRBJ2-1,.,TRBD2,CASSLRTSGPSWHNEQFF,TGCGCCAGCAGCTTACGGACTAGCGGGCCCTCCTGGCACAATGAGCAGTTCTTC
TRBV27,TRBJ1-5,.,TRBD1,CASSSGQGPYQPQHF,TGTGCCAGCAGTTCGGGACAGGGGCCCTATCAGCCCCAGCATTTT
TRBV5-1,TRBJ2-3,.,.,CASTLGDSTDTQYF,TGCGCCAGCACCCTCGGGGATAGCACAGATACGCAGTATTTT
TRBV7-9,TRBJ2-5,.,TRBD2,CSSSPQGGSQYF,TGTTCCAGCAGCCCGCAGGGAGGGAGCCAGTACTTC
TRBV19,TRBJ1-4,.,.,CASSIERALFF,TGTGCCAGTAGTATCGAGAGGGCCCTGTTTTTT
TRBV11-2,TRBJ2-5,.,TRBD1,CASSWDRGIQYF,TGTGCCAGCAGCTGGGACAGAGGGATCCAGTACTTC
TRBV5-1,TRBJ2-7,few,TRBD2,CASSKGLNSYEQYF,TGCGCCAGCAGCAAGGGACTAAACTCCTACGAGCAGTACTTC
TRBV7-9,TRBJ2-2,.,.,CASSFNTGELFF,TGTGCCAGCAGCTTCAATACCGGGGAGCTGTTTTTT
TRBV6-6,TRBJ1-1,.,.,CASSYEGLTEAFF,TGTGCCAGCAGTTACGAGGGACTCACTGAAGCTTTCTTT
TRBV18,TRBJ1-2,.,.,CASSQGLRAVDGYTF,TGTGCCAGCTCCCAGGGCCTAAGAGCCGTAGATGGCTACACCTTC
TRBV6-5,TRBJ1-2,.,.,CASSPREAYGYTF,TGTGCCAGCAGTCCCCGGGAAGCCTATGGCTACACCTTC
TRBV7-9,TRBJ2-3,.,.,CASSLDLGADTQYF,TGTGCCAGCAGCTTAGATCTAGGAGCAGATACGCAGTATTTT
TRBV29-1,TRBJ1-2,.,.,CSVDLGAGYTF,TGCAGCGTTGACCTAGGGGCCGGCTACACCTTC
TRBV9,TRBJ2-3,.,TRBD1,CASSMGQYTDTQYF,TGTGCCAGCAGCATGGGACAGTACACAGATACGCAGTATTTT
TRBV27,TRBJ2-5,.,.,CASSTLRPRGRKETQYF,TGTGCCAGCAGTACCCTACGGCCCAGGGGTAGGAAAGAGACCCAGTACTTC
TRBV13,TRBJ2-3,few,TRBD1,CASSPRDSADTQYF,TGTGCCAGCAGTCCCCGGGACAGTGCAGATACGCAGTATTTT
TRBV5-1,TRBJ1-5,.,TRBD1,CASSPGQDGMPQHF,TGCGCCAGCAGCCCCGGACAGGACGGAATGCCCCAGCATTTT
TRBV10-3,TRBJ2-2,.,TRBD2,CAISPSGREGTGELFF,TGTGCCATCAGTCCTAGCGGGAGGGAAGGTACCGGGGAGCTGTTTTTT